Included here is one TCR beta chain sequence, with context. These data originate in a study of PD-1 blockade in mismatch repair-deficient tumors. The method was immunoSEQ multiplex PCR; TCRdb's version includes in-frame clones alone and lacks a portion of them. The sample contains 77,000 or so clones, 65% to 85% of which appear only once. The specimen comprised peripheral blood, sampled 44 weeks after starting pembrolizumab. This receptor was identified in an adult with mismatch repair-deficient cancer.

The CDR3 bases are TGTGCCAGCACCGATTACAGGGGCACTGAAGCTTTCTTT. Its translation: CASTDYRGTEAFF. This chain links TRBV11-2 with TRBJ1-1; 7 bases are a match to TRBD1. The CDR3 consists of 13 residues. Germline V gives CDR1 SGHAT, CDR2 FQNNGV. Losses at the gene ends were 7 bases for V and 4 bases for J; bases not matched to a gene: 6.